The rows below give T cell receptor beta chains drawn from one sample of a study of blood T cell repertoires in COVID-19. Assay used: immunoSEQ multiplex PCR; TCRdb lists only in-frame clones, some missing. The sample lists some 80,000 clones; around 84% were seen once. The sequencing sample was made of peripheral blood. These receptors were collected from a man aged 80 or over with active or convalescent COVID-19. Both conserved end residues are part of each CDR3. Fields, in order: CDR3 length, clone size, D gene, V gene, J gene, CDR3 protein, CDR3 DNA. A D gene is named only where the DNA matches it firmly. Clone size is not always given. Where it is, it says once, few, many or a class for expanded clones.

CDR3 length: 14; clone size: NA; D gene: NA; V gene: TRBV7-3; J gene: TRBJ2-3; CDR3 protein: CASSLSGRTDTQYF; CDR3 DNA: TGTGCCAGCAGCTTATCAGGGCGCACAGATACGCAGTATTTT
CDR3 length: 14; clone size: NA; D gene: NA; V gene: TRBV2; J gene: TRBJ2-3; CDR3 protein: CASIGYSGSDTQYF; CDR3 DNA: TGTGCCAGCATCGGCTATTCAGGTTCAGATACGCAGTATTTT
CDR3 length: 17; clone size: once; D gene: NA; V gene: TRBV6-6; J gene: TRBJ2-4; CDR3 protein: CASSPLPSGGVKNIQYF; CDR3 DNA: TGTGCCAGCAGTCCTCTACCCTCGGGGGGCGTCAAAAACATTCAGTACTTC
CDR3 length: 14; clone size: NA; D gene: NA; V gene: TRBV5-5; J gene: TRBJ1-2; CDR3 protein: CASSETQKIYGYTF; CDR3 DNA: TGTGCCAGCAGCGAAACACAGAAAATCTATGGCTACACCTTC
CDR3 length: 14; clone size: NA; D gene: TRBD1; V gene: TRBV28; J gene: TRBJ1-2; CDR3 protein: CASSYGQGNYGYTF; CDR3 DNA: TGTGCCAGCAGTTACGGACAGGGCAACTATGGCTACACCTTC
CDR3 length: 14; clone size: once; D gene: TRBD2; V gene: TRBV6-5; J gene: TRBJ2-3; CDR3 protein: CASSRSPAGGTQYF; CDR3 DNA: TGTGCCAGCAGCCGAAGCCCAGCGGGGGGCACGCAGTATTTT
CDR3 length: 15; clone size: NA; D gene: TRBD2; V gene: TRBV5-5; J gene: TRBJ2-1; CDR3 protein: CASSLGPSGHNEQFF; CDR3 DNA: TGTGCCAGCAGCTTGGGGCCTAGCGGCCACAATGAGCAGTTCTTC
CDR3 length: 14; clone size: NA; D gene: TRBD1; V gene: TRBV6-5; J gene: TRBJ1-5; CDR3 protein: CASSRQGGNQPQHF; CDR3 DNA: TGTGCCAGCAGTCGACAGGGTGGCAATCAGCCCCAGCATTTT
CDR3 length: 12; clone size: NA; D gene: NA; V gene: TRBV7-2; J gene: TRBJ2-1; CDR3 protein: CASSLAVGEQFF; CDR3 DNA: TGTGCCAGCAGCTTAGCTGTCGGTGAGCAGTTCTTC
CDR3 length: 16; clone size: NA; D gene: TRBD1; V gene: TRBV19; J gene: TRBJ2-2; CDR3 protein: CASSHQGDRGTGELFF; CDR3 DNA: TGTGCCAGTAGTCACCAAGGGGACAGGGGGACCGGGGAGCTGTTTTTT
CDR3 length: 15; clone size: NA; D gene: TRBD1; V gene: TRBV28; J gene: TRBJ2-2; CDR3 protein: CASIPHRGLTGELFF; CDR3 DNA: TGTGCCAGCATCCCCCACAGGGGGCTTACCGGGGAGCTGTTTTTT
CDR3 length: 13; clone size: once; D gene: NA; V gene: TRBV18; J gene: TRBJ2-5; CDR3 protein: CASSPLGLETQYF; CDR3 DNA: TGTGCCAGCTCACCTCTGGGACTGGAGACCCAGTACTTC
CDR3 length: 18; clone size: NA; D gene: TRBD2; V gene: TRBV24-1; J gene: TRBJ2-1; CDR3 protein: CATSDLSLTSGRDNEQFF; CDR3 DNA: TGTGCCACCAGTGATTTGAGTTTGACTAGCGGGAGGGACAATGAGCAGTTCTTC
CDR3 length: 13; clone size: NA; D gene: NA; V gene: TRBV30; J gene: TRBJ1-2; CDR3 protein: CAWNPSGVRGYTF; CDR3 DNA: TGTGCCTGGAATCCTTCGGGGGTACGGGGCTACACCTTC
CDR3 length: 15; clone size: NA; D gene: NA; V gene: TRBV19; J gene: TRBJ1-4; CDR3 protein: CASSIVGEGREKLFF; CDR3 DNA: TGTGCCAGTAGTATCGTCGGCGAGGGCAGGGAAAAACTGTTTTTT
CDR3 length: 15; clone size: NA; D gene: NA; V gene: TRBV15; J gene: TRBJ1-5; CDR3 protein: CATSGRDRPYQPQHF; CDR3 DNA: TGTGCCACCAGCGGCCGTGACAGACCTTATCAGCCCCAGCATTTT
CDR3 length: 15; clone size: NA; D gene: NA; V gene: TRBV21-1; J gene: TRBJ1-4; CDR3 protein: CASSKVWTGVEKLFF; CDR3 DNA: TGTGCCAGCAGCAAAGTTTGGACAGGGGTAGAAAAACTGTTTTTT
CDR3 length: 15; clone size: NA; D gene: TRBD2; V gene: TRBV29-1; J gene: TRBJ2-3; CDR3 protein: CSVESPSGRPDTQYF; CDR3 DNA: TGCAGCGTTGAATCCCCTAGCGGGAGGCCAGATACGCAGTATTTT
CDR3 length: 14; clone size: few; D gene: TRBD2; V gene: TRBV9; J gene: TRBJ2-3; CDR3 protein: CASSVRAGADTQYF; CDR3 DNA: TGTGCCAGCAGCGTTCGGGCGGGAGCCGATACGCAGTATTTT
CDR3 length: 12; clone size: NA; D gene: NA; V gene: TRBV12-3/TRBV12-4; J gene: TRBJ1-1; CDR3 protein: CASSLLTGEAFF; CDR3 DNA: TGTGCCAGCAGTTTATTAACAGGTGAAGCTTTCTTT
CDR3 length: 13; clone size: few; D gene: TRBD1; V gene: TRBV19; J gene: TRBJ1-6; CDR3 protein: CATSDRGDSPLHF; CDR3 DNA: TGTGCCACTTCCGACAGGGGTGATTCACCCCTCCACTTT
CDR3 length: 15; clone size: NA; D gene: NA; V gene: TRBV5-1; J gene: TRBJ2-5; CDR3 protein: CASSLTAGEQETQYF; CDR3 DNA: TGCGCCAGCAGCTTGACTGCGGGTGAGCAAGAGACCCAGTACTTC
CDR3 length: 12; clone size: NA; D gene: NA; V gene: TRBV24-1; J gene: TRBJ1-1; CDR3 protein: CADPGGPGEAFF; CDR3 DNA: TGTGCCGATCCGGGGGGACCGGGTGAAGCTTTCTTT
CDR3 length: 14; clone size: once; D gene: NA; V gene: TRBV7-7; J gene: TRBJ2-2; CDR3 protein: CAAGERGYTGELFF; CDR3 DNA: TGTGCAGCAGGAGAAAGGGGGTACACCGGGGAGCTGTTTTTT
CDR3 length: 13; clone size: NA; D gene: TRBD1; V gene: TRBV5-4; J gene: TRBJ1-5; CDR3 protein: CASSFQGEQPQHF; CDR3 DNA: TGTGCCAGCAGCTTTCAGGGGGAACAGCCCCAGCATTTT
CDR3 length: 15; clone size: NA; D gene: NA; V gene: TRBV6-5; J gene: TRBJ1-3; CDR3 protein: CASNKRTSSGNTIYF; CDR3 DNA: TGTGCCAGCAACAAGCGGACGAGCTCTGGAAACACCATATATTTT
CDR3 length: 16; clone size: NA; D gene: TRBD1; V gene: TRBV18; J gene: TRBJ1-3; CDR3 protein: CASSPGQSNSGNTIYF; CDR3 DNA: TGTGCCAGCTCACCGGGACAGTCGAACTCTGGAAACACCATATATTTT
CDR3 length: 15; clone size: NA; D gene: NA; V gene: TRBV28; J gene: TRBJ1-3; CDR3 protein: CASTLDRDSGNTIYF; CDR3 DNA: TGTGCCAGCACCTTGGACAGAGACTCTGGAAACACCATATATTTT
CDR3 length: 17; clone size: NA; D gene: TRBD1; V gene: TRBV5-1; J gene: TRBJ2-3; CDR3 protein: CASSLAGVGTGTDTQYF; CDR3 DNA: TGCGCCAGCAGCTTGGCCGGAGTCGGGACAGGGACAGATACGCAGTATTTT
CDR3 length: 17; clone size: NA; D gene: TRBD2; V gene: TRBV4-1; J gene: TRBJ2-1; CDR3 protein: CASSQDDGLAGADEQFF; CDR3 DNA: TGCGCCAGCAGCCAAGATGATGGACTAGCGGGAGCTGATGAGCAGTTCTTC
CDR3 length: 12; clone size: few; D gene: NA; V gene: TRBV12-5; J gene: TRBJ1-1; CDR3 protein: CASGSRVTEAFF; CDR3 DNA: TGTGCTAGTGGTTCGAGGGTTACTGAAGCTTTCTTT
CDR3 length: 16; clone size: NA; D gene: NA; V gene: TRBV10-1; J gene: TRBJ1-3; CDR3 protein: CASSAETGFSGNTIYF; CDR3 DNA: TGCGCCAGCAGTGCCGAGACAGGTTTTTCTGGAAACACCATATATTTT
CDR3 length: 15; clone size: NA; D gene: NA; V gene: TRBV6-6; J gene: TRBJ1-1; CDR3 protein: CASSYPGAMNTEAFF; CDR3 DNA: TGTGCCAGCAGTTACCCCGGAGCTATGAACACTGAAGCTTTCTTT
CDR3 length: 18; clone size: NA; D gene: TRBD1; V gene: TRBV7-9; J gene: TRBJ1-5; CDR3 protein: CASSLGDGTQGSWQPQHF; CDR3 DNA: TGTGCCAGCAGCTTAGGGGACGGGACACAGGGGTCTTGGCAGCCCCAGCATTTT
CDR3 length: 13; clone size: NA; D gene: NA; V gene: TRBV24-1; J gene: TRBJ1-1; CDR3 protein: CATSRAGNTEAFF; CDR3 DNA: TGTGCCACCAGCCGCGCGGGGAACACTGAAGCTTTCTTT
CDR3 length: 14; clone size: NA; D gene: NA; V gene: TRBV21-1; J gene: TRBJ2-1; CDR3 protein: CASTPGQGYNEQFF; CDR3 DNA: TGTGCCAGCACCCCGGGACAGGGCTACAATGAGCAGTTCTTC
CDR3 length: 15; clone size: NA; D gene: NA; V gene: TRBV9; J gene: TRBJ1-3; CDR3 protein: CASSEQGPPGNTIYF; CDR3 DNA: TGTGCCAGCAGCGAGCAGGGGCCCCCTGGAAACACCATATATTTT
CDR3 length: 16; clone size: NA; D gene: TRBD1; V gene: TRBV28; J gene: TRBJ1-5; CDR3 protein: CASSTPGQGAGQPQHF; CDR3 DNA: TGTGCCAGCAGTACCCCCGGGCAGGGGGCGGGCCAGCCCCAGCATTTT
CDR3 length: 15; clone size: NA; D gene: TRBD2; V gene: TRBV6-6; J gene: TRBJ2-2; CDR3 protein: CASGRLAGGTGELFF; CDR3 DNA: TGTGCCAGCGGAAGACTAGCGGGAGGCACCGGGGAGCTGTTTTTT
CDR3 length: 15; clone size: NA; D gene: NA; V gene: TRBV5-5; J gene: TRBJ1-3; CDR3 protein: CASSSNRISGNTIYF; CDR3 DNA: TGTGCCAGCAGCTCCAACAGGATCTCTGGAAACACCATATATTTT
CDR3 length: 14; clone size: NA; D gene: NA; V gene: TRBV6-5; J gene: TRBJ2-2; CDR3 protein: CASSYSRGTGELFF; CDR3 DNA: TGTGCCAGCAGTTACTCTCGGGGCACCGGGGAGCTGTTTTTT
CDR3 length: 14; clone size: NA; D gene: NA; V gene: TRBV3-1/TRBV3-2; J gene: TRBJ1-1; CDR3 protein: CASSQGQGNTEAFF; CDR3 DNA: TGTGCCAGCAGCCAAGGACAAGGGAACACTGAAGCTTTCTTT
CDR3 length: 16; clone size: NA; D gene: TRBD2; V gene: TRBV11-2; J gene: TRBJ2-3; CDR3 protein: CASSLGLAEGTDTQYF; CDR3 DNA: TGTGCCAGCAGCTTAGGGCTAGCGGAGGGGACAGATACGCAGTATTTT
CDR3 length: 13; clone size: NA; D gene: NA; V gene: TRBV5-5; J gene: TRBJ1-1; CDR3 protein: CASSLSVNTEAFF; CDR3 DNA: TGTGCCAGCAGCTTGTCAGTGAACACTGAAGCTTTCTTT
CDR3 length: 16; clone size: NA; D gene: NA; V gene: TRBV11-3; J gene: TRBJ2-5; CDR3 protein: CASSLEGPPRQETQYF; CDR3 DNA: TGTGCCAGCAGCTTAGAGGGCCCCCCACGACAAGAGACCCAGTACTTC
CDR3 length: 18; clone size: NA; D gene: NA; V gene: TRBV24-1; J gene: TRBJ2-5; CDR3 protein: CATSDFGLRGKGRETQYF; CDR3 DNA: TGTGCCACCAGTGATTTCGGCCTGAGAGGGAAAGGACGGGAGACCCAGTACTTC
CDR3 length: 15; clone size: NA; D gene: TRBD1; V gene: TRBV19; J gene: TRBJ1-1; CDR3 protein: CASTDRDQMNTEAFF; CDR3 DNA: TGTGCCAGTACCGACAGGGACCAAATGAACACTGAAGCTTTCTTT
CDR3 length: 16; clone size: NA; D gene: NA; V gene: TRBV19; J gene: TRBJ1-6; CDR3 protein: CASSQAQQGIHSPLHF; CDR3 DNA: TGTGCCAGTAGCCAAGCTCAACAGGGAATTCATTCACCCCTCCACTTT
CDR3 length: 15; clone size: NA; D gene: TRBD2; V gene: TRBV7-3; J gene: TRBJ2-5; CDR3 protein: CASSLTPSGRETQYF; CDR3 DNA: TGTGCCAGCAGCTTAACGCCTAGCGGGAGGGAGACCCAGTACTTC
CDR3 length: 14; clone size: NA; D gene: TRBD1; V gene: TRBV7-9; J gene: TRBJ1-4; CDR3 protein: CASSRGQGGEKLFF; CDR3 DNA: TGTGCCAGCAGCCGGGGACAGGGAGGTGAAAAACTGTTTTTT
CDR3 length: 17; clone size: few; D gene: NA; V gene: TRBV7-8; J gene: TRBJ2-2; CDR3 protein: CASSFRPSHPATGELFF; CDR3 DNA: TGTGCCAGCAGCTTCAGGCCATCCCACCCCGCCACCGGGGAGCTGTTTTTT
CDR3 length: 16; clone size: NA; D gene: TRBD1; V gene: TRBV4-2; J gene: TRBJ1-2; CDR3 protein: CASSQDWGQGDYGYTF; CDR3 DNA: TGTGCCAGCAGCCAAGATTGGGGACAGGGGGACTATGGCTACACCTTC
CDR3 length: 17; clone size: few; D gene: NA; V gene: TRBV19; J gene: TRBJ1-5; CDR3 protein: CASGTPGFGSSNQPQHF; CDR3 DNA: TGTGCCAGTGGGACACCCGGGTTCGGGTCGAGCAATCAGCCCCAGCATTTT
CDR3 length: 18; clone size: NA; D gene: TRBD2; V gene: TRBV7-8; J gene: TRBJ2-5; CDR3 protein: CASSLGASGRASGETQYF; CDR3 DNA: TGTGCCAGCAGCTTAGGGGCTAGCGGGAGGGCCTCGGGAGAGACCCAGTACTTC
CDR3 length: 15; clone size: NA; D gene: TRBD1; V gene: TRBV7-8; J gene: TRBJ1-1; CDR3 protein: CASSLAGGQGVEAFF; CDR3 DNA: TGTGCCAGCAGCTTAGCTGGGGGACAGGGCGTTGAAGCTTTCTTT
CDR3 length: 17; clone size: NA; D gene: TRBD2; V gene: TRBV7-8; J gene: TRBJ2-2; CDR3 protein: CASSPHRTGGLSGELFF; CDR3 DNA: TGTGCCAGCAGCCCTCACCGAACGGGAGGTTTGTCCGGGGAGCTGTTTTTT
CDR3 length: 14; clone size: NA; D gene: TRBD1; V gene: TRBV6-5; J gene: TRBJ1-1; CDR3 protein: CASRTEGANTEAFF; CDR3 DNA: TGTGCCAGCAGGACAGAGGGGGCGAACACTGAAGCTTTCTTT
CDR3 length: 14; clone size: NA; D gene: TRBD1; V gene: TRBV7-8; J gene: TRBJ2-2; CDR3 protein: CASSRDRVGGELFF; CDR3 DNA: TGTGCCAGCAGCCGGGACAGGGTTGGCGGGGAGCTGTTTTTT
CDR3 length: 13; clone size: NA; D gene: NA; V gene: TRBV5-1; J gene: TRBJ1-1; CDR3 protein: CASSSQTSTEAFF; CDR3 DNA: TGCGCCAGCAGTTCTCAGACTTCGACTGAAGCTTTCTTT